This T cell receptor (beta chain) was recovered during a study of technical replicates of blood from a handful of donors. TCRdb's table, derived via immunoSEQ multiplex PCR, lists solely in-frame clones and lacks some. This sample carries more than 65,000 clones, under 98% of them seen once, and the ten largest clones take approximately 0.3%. V was trimmed by 4 bases and J by 1 base, leaving 7 bases between them. Germline CDR1 and CDR2: SGHTA and FQGTGA. The CDR3 loop spans 14 amino acids. This receptor was identified in a human donor in good health. The chain recombines TRBV7-3 with TRBJ2-2; D call uncertain. The sequenced material came from T cells isolated from PBMCs. The CDR3 DNA sequence: TGTGCCAGCAGCTCTGTAGTGAACACCGGGGAGCTGTTTTTT. Its translation: CASSSVVNTGELFF.